This T cell receptor beta chain stems from a study of T cells after yellow fever vaccination. The study, taken as a whole, reports: Primary-vaccination clones mostly resurfaced post-booster (around 96% CD4, under 90% CD8).

One entry per CDR3 protein, called by TCRdb with MiXCR from the 5' RACE reads. This table holds approximately 160,000 distinct CDR3 sequences, around 9.7% found once. As concerns this clonotype: Its antigen is undetermined.

The sample here was CD8+ T cells sorted from PBMCs, taken 45 days after the yellow fever booster vaccination. The receptor was derived from a man aged 18 to 35 who received the YFV17D yellow fever vaccine.

The CDR3 sequence: CASSMTGHSNQPQHF. CDR3 DNA: TGCGCCAGCAGCATGACAGGGCATAGCAATCAGCCCCAGCATTTT. The chain joins TRBV5-1 to TRBJ1-5; 7 bases agree with TRBD1. Per germline, CDR1 SGHRS and CDR2 YFSETQ. Unmatched junction bases numbered 4, after V lost 4 bases and J lost 0 bases. The CDR3 covers 15 residues.